These 28 T cell receptor beta chains were all obtained from the same sample, sequenced in a study of shared clonotypes between healthy human individuals. TCRdb's copy holds only in-frame clones and misses some; the assay was immunoSEQ multiplex PCR. The table shows 950,000 to 1,200,000 clones, with 70% to 80% occurring only once. The sequencing input was memory CD4+ T cells from PBMCs. Indicated subset: CD45RA-negative fraction. These receptors came from a man between 18 and 29 years old in good health. Some clones in this sample may be carry-over from other donors' samples.

The V and J genes are TRBV7-2 and TRBJ2-7; a possible D gene is TRBD2 (6 bases). The germline V gene encodes CDR1 SGHTA and CDR2 FQGNSA. This CDR3 is 15 amino acids long. Trimming left V 5 bases short and J 2 bases short, with 16 bases between. The CDR3 protein is CASSVGTGVTYEQYF. The CDR3 nucleotides are TGTGCCAGCAGCGTCGGGACGGGAGTCACCTACGAGCAGTACTTC.

The chain links TRBV7-3 to TRBJ2-1; TRBD2 matches 7 bases. This CDR3 has 16 amino acids. Per the germline V gene, CDR1 is SGHTA and CDR2 is FQGTGA. The junction had 7 bases not matched to a gene; V was cut back by 1 base and J by 4 bases. CDR3 region: CASSLKAGEKYNEQFF. CDR3 sequence (DNA): TGTGCCAGCAGCTTAAAGGCGGGAGAGAAATACAATGAGCAGTTCTTC.

Note on this clone: This sequence may be a read error, since a much larger clone differs from it by one base. Other DNA sequences in the same sample also yield this CDR3. V and J are TRBV7-9 and TRBJ1-1, with TRBD1 as a possible D gene (5 bases). In germline, CDR1 is SEHNR, CDR2 FQNEAQ (reference sequence). Trimming pared 5 bases from V and 2 bases from J, leaving 12 bases between. The CDR3 sequence is 14 residues long. CDR3 in amino acids: CASSPRQRNTEAFF. CDR3 in DNA: TGTGCCAGCAGCCCTCGACAGAGAAACACTGAAGCTTTCTTT.

The genes are TRBV5-1 and TRBJ1-1, with 7 bases matching TRBD1. The ends lost 5 bases at V and 12 bases at J; junction bases unmatched: 7. This CDR3 has 11 residues. From germline, CDR1 is SGHRS and CDR2 YFSETQ. The DNA of the CDR3 is TGCGCCAGCAGTCTTGAGGGGGCCCCTTTCTTT. Its protein is CASSLEGAPFF. Based on the CDR3 plus reference TRBV5-1 and TRBJ1-1, the full variable domain is KAGVTQTPRYLIKTRGQQVTLSCSPISGHRSVSWYQQTPGQGLQFLFEYFSETQRNKGNFPGRFSGRQFSNSRSEMNVSTLELGDSALYLCASSLEGAPFFGQGTRLTVV.

The chain carries TRBV4-2 and TRBJ2-5; 10 bases match TRBD2. The closer fit of TRBJ2-7 to the DNA end suggests the J call may be wrong. This CDR3 has 21 residues. Germline CDR1 LGHNA, CDR2 YNFKEQ. This CDR3 is CASSQAIIPGLAGVPSYEQYF. The DNA of the CDR3 is TGTGCCAGCAGCCAAGCGATTATCCCGGGTCTAGCGGGAGTTCCCTCCTACGAGCAGTACTTC.

This rearrangement joins TRBV29-1 to TRBJ1-3, with unresolved D. Trimming took 0 bases from V and 5 from J, leaving 5 bases between them. This CDR3 has 12 residues. Germline assignment: CDR1 SQVTM and CDR2 ANQGSEA. Written as DNA, the CDR3 is TGCAGCGTTGAAGATTCGAGAAACACCATATATTTT. Translation: CSVEDSRNTIYF.

The chain uses TRBV28 and TRBJ2-5, with D possibly matching TRBD2 (6 bases). The CDR3 runs to 11 residues. Per germline, CDR1 MDHEN and CDR2 SYDVKM. V was pared by 11 bases and J by 4 bases, with 11 bases between. The CDR3 DNA is TGTGCCTGGGGGGTTCGAGAGACCCAGTACTTC. Its translation is CAWGVRETQYF. Variable domain in full (rest from reference TRBV28 and TRBJ2-5): DVKVTQSSRYLVKRTGEKVFLECVQDMDHENMFWYRQDPGLGLRLIYFSYDVKMKEKGDIPEGYSVSREKKERFSLILESASTNQTSMYLCAWGVRETQYFGPGTRLLVL.

The genes are TRBV7-8 and TRBJ2-2; D may correspond to TRBD1 or TRBD2 (5 bases each). Germline CDR1 is SGHVS and CDR2 is FQNEAQ. This CDR3 region has 15 residues. V dropped 5 bases and J dropped 4 bases, with 14 bases sitting between them. CDR3 protein: CASSKRGTSTGELFF. The CDR3 coding sequence is TGTGCCAGCAGCAAGAGAGGGACGAGCACCGGGGAGCTGTTTTTT.

This clone appeared a few times. The chain is built from TRBV7-2 and TRBJ1-5, with D unresolved. The CDR3 runs 12 residues. Trimming removed 5 bases from V and 10 bases from J, with 12 bases in between. In germline, CDR1 is SGHTA, CDR2 FQGNSA. CDR3 coding DNA: TGTGCCAGCAGCGCAAATCGGGAACCCCAGCATTTT. It translates to CASSANREPQHF.

The chain has TRBV5-4 and TRBJ1-1; D is perhaps TRBD1 (5 bases). Germline CDR1 is SGHNT and CDR2 is YYREEE (reference sequence). V dropped 4 bases and J dropped 0 bases, with 10 bases sitting between them. The CDR3 totals 14 residues. The chain's CDR3 is CASSADTMNTEAFF. As DNA, the CDR3 is TGTGCCAGCAGCGCGGACACCATGAACACTGAAGCTTTCTTT.

The chain is built from TRBV19 and TRBJ1-4; a weak D match, TRBD1 (5 bases). Germline V lookup: CDR1 LNHDA, CDR2 SQIVND (reference sequence). The CDR3 spans 16 residues. V was trimmed by 5 bases and J by 5 bases, leaving 18 bases between them. CDR3 DNA sequence: TGTGCCAGTAGTGCGTGGAACCCGGGACGGAATGAAAAACTGTTTTTT. Translation gives CASSAWNPGRNEKLFF.

This chain connects TRBV28 to TRBJ1-3; D remains unclear. V gave up 1 base and J gave up 0 bases, with 13 bases separating them. The V gene's germline CDR1 is MDHEN and CDR2 SYDVKM. CDR3 size: 17 residues. CDR3 loop: CASSLSPGLPSGNTIYF. The CDR3 DNA reads as TGTGCCAGCAGTTTATCGCCGGGTTTGCCCTCTGGAAACACCATATATTTT.

The chain has TRBV29-1 and TRBJ2-3, with 7 bases fitting TRBD2. Germline assignment: CDR1 SQVTM and CDR2 ANQGSEA. J lost 3 bases, V lost 3 bases, and 6 bases had no gene match. The CDR3 runs 14 residues. The CDR3 protein is CSVEGGRVTDTQYF. The CDR3 coding sequence is TGCAGCGTTGAGGGTGGGAGGGTGACAGATACGCAGTATTTT.

The V gene is TRBV6-4, the J gene TRBJ2-7; D unresolved. The CDR3 extends over 15 amino acids. V lost 6 bases and J lost 0, with 15 bases in between. Germline CDR1 and CDR2: MRHNA and SNTAGT. CDR3 sequence reads: CASRIEDAISYEQYF. The CDR3 bases are TGTGCCAGCAGGATAGAGGACGCTATCTCCTACGAGCAGTACTTC.

The chain joins TRBV19 to TRBJ2-1; D perhaps matches TRBD2 (5 bases). CDR3 length: 15 residues. Germline V gives CDR1 LNHDA, CDR2 SQIVND (reference sequence). The V end lost 5 bases, the J end lost 0 bases, and 11 bases lay between the germline ends. The CDR3 nucleotides read TGTGCCAGTAGTCCGCGGGTAGGCTCCTACAATGAGCAGTTCTTC. This gives the protein CASSPRVGSYNEQFF. The full variable domain, with the rest looked up from reference TRBV19 and TRBJ2-1, is DGGITQSPKYLFRKEGQNVTLSCEQNLNHDAMYWYRQDPGQGLRLIYYSQIVNDFQKGDIAEGYSVSREKKESFPLTVTSAQKNPTAFYLCASSPRVGSYNEQFFGPGTRLTVL.

The chain combines TRBV5-4 with TRBJ2-5; D ambiguous. V was pared by 1 base and J by 2 bases, with 12 bases between. Germline CDR1 is SGHNT and CDR2 is YYREEE (reference sequence). The CDR3 length is 15 residues. CDR3 in DNA: TGTGCCAGCAGCTTGCGGTTGTACCAGCAAGAGACCCAGTACTTC. It yields the protein CASSLRLYQQETQYF.

This chain joins TRBV9 and TRBJ2-5; D might be TRBD2 (5 bases). The CDR3 covers 13 residues. The germline CDR1 and CDR2 sequences are SGDLS and YYNGEE. The V and J ends lost 7 bases and 7 bases respectively, with 17 bases between them. As DNA, the CDR3 is TGTGCCAGCTGCGACGGGGATGGTGGGACCCAGTACTTC. It translates to CASCDGDGGTQYF. The variable domain in full, completed from reference TRBV9 and TRBJ2-5, reads DSGVTQTPKHLITATGQRVTLRCSPRSGDLSVYWYQQSLDQGLQFLIQYYNGEERAKGNILERFSAQQFPDLHSELNLSSLELGDSALYFCASCDGDGGTQYFGPGTRLLVL.

This clone has ten or more counts. This rearrangement joins TRBV4-1 to TRBJ2-1; D remains ambiguous. Trimming pared 5 bases from V and 10 bases from J, leaving 15 bases between. The CDR3 contains 13 residues. CDR1 and CDR2 from the germline V gene are MGHRA and YSYEKL. The CDR3 region has the DNA TGCGCCAGCAGCTTAATCGACCCACCGGAGCAGTTCTTC. Amino acid sequence: CASSLIDPPEQFF.

The chain recombines TRBV5-1 with TRBJ2-7; a possible D gene is TRBD2 (6 bases). This CDR3 spans 15 amino acids. V shed 0 bases and J shed 2 bases, with 12 bases lying between them. Germline CDR1 and CDR2: SGHRS and YFSETQ. The CDR3 nucleotides are TGCGCCAGCAGCTTGGTCCCGGGGGTTCCCTACGAGCAGTACTTC. It encodes CASSLVPGVPYEQYF.

The chain is built from TRBV5-6 and TRBJ2-2, with 11 bases identical to TRBD2. CDR3 size: 16 residues. J lost 8 bases, V lost 4 bases, and 10 bases had no gene match. The germline V gene has CDR1 SGHDT and CDR2 YYEEEE. The CDR3 coding sequence is TGTGCCAGCAGCACTAGCGGGAGACGGTCTGTGGGGGAGCTGTTTTTT. Translating gives CASSTSGRRSVGELFF.

The chain links TRBV27 to TRBJ1-5, with TRBD1 matching 10 bases. The CDR3 totals 16 residues. The V segment lost 5 bases and the J segment 2 bases; nucleotides outside the gene matches: 6. Germline V lookup: CDR1 MNHEY, CDR2 SMNVEV (reference sequence). CDR3 in amino acids: CASSATGTGGNQPQHF. CDR3 sequence (DNA): TGTGCCAGCAGTGCAACCGGGACAGGGGGCAATCAGCCCCAGCATTTT.

The V call is TRBV6-5, the J call TRBJ2-7; 8 nucleotides match TRBD1. Losses at the gene ends were 11 bases for V and 5 bases for J; bases not matched to a gene: 8. CDR1 MNHEY and CDR2 SVGAGI come from the germline V gene. CDR3 length: 12 residues. CDR3 residues: CAVTDRVNEQYF. CDR3 coding DNA: TGTGCCGTAACGGACAGGGTCAACGAGCAGTACTTC.

This chain joins TRBV9 and TRBJ1-1; 7 bases line up with TRBD1. J gave up 4 bases and V 2 bases, and 2 bases lay outside the gene matches. CDR1 and CDR2 from the germline V gene are SGDLS and YYNGEE. The CDR3 length is 13 residues. In DNA form, the CDR3 reads TGTGCCAGCAGCGTGACAGGGACCACTGAAGCTTTCTTT. It translates to CASSVTGTTEAFF. Combining the CDR3 with reference TRBV9 and TRBJ1-1 gives the whole variable domain DSGVTQTPKHLITATGQRVTLRCSPRSGDLSVYWYQQSLDQGLQFLIQYYNGEERAKGNILERFSAQQFPDLHSELNLSSLELGDSALYFCASSVTGTTEAFFGQGTRLTVV.

CDR3 DNA: TGTGCCTGGAGGGAACTCGGACTAGCGGGAGTACAAGAGACCCAGTACTTC. Residues: CAWRELGLAGVQETQYF. The chain carries TRBV30 and TRBJ2-5, with 13 nucleotides matching TRBD2. The CDR3 has 17 amino acids. Germline assignment: CDR1 GTSNPN and CDR2 SVGIG (reference sequence). The V gene end was trimmed by 3 bases and the J gene end by 2 bases; junction bases not matched to a gene: 9.

V and J are TRBV7-3 and TRBJ2-3; 7 bases match TRBD2. The CDR3 is 15 residues long. V shed 5 bases, J shed 5 bases, and the junction held 10 bases outside the gene matches. From germline, CDR1 is SGHTA and CDR2 FQGTGA. The CDR3 DNA reads TGTGCCAGCAGCCAAAGCGGGACCACAGGAGATACGCAGTATTTT. This translates into CASSQSGTTGDTQYF.

A note on this clone: This may come from a read error, since a much larger clone is one base off. At the DNA level, this CDR3 is encoded by other sequences in the same sample as well. The V and J genes are TRBV7-9 and TRBJ2-1; 7 positions match TRBD2. The CDR3 has 15 residues. Germline V gene lookup returns CDR1 SEHNR and CDR2 FQNEAQ (reference sequence). CDR3 nucleotide sequence: TGTGCCAGCAGTTTAGGAGAAGCGGGGTACAATGAGCAGTTCTTC. This encodes CASSLGEAGYNEQFF.

V usage is TRBV4-2 and J usage is TRBJ2-5, with TRBD2 as a possible D gene (6 bases). Trimming pared 2 bases from V and 2 bases from J, leaving 12 bases between. The CDR3 sequence is 15 residues long. CDR1 is LGHNA and CDR2 is YNFKEQ in the germline V gene. The CDR3 DNA follows: TGTGCCAGCAGCCAAAGCGCTAGCGAACAAGAGACCCAGTACTTC. Encoded protein: CASSQSASEQETQYF.

The chain links TRBV28 to TRBJ2-7, with D perhaps matching TRBD1 or TRBD2 (11 bases each). The last part of the DNA fits TRBJ2-5 better; the J call may be wrong. The CDR3 runs 18 residues. Germline CDR1 is MDHEN and CDR2 is SYDVKM. The CDR3 spells CASSPVSGTGGTSGTQYF. The CDR3 coding sequence is TGTGCCAGCAGCCCCGTTTCCGGGACAGGGGGGACTAGCGGGACCCAGTACTTC.